A single sample gave rise to the 10 T cell receptor beta chains below, sequenced in a study of neoadjuvant nivolumab and ipilimumab in lung cancer. Repertoires were generated with immunoSEQ multiplex PCR, while TCRdb's copy carries only in-frame clones and drops some. The sample carries 30,000 to 35,000 clones, 90% recorded once. The sample was peripheral blood, taken after neoadjuvant nivolumab, alone or with ipilimumab, at or shortly before surgery. These TCRs come from an adult with non-small cell lung cancer.

This clone was seen a single time. The gene calls are TRBV5-1 and TRBJ1-6, with TRBD1 matching over 9 bases. In germline, CDR1 is SGHRS, CDR2 YFSETQ. There are 15 residues in the CDR3. The J segment lost 11 bases and the V segment lost 1 base, leaving 7 bases of the junction unmatched. CDR3 protein: CASSLTGQGQTPLHF. The DNA for the CDR3 is TGCGCCAGCAGCTTGACGGGACAGGGTCAAACACCCCTCCACTTT.

For the CDR3, the DNA is TGCAGCGTTGGGACAGTCCTCCTCGAGGAGCAGTTCTTC. It specifies CSVGTVLLEEQFF. The chain carries TRBV29-1 and TRBJ2-1; D perhaps matches TRBD1 (6 bases). The CDR3 totals 13 residues. The V end lost 4 bases, the J end lost 10 bases, and 17 bases lay between the germline ends. Germline CDR1 and CDR2: SQVTM and ANQGSEA.

V is TRBV6-5 and J is TRBJ1-5; 8 bases match TRBD1. This CDR3 region has 14 residues. Looked up from germline, CDR1 is MNHEY and CDR2 is SVGAGI. J lost 2 bases, V lost 6 bases, and 3 bases had no gene match. CDR3 region: CASSLTGGNQPQHF. The CDR3 coding sequence is TGTGCCAGCAGCTTGACAGGGGGCAATCAGCCCCAGCATTTT.

The chain combines TRBV5-6 with TRBJ2-2; 7 bases map to TRBD1. Germline trimming cut 4 bases from V and 8 bases from J; bases unmatched to any gene: 5. The CDR3 spans 13 residues. The germline V gene encodes CDR1 SGHDT and CDR2 YYEEEE. The CDR3 region is CASSTDRSGELFF. As DNA, the CDR3 is TGTGCCAGCAGCACGGACAGGTCTGGGGAGCTGTTTTTT.

The rearrangement joins TRBV27 to TRBJ1-1; D is perhaps TRBD1 (6 bases). V was pared by 6 bases and J by 3 bases, with 14 bases between. The CDR3 loop spans 14 amino acids. CDR1 and CDR2 from the germline V gene are MNHEY and SMNVEV (reference sequence). The CDR3 reads CASRGVGADTEAFF. The CDR3 DNA sequence: TGTGCCAGCAGGGGGGTGGGGGCAGACACTGAAGCTTTCTTT.

This clone was seen a few times. The chain carries TRBV29-1 and TRBJ1-1; TRBD1 is a possible D gene (5 bases). The CDR3 covers 14 residues. V was clipped by 7 bases and J by 0 bases, with 15 bases between them. Germline values: CDR1 SQVTM, CDR2 ANQGSEA. The CDR3 coding sequence is TGCAGCGGGGACCCGGGACCCATGAACACTGAAGCTTTCTTT. Translation gives CSGDPGPMNTEAFF.

The genes are TRBV5-4 and TRBJ1-1; D may be TRBD1 (5 bases). CDR3 length: 13 amino acids. V dropped 2 bases and J dropped 11 bases, with 16 bases sitting between them. Germline assignment: CDR1 SGHNT and CDR2 YYREEE (reference sequence). The CDR3 loop reads CASSLRDQGAAFF. The CDR3 DNA is TGTGCCAGCAGCTTACGGGACCAAGGGGCGGCTTTCTTT.

This chain links TRBV9 with TRBJ2-7; 10 bases map to TRBD2. Germline loops: CDR1 SGDLS, CDR2 YYNGEE. With 4 bases clipped from V and 1 base from J, the junction kept 2 bases outside the gene matches. The CDR3 covers 14 residues. Written as DNA, the CDR3 is TGTGCCAGCAGCATAGCGGGGGGTTCCTACGAGCAGTACTTC. Protein sequence: CASSIAGGSYEQYF.

The chain is built from TRBV19 and TRBJ1-2, with D hard to call. The CDR3 is made up of 11 amino acids. The V end lost 4 bases, the J end lost 4 bases, and 4 bases lay between the germline ends. Germline V gene lookup returns CDR1 LNHDA and CDR2 SQIVND (reference sequence). In DNA, the CDR3 is TGTGCCAGTAGTACCGTCTATGGCTACACCTTC. Its translation: CASSTVYGYTF.

The chain links TRBV7-9 to TRBJ2-2; no clear D gene. Germline V gene sequence: CDR1 SEHNR, CDR2 FQNEAQ (reference sequence). The CDR3 spans 13 residues. Trimming removed 3 bases from V and 1 base from J, with 3 bases in between. The CDR3 loop is CASSFKNTGELFF. As DNA, the CDR3 is TGTGCCAGCAGCTTTAAGAACACCGGGGAGCTGTTTTTT.